Listed below are T cell receptor beta chains from one sample, sequenced in a study of shared clonotypes between healthy human individuals. Data came from immunoSEQ multiplex PCR; TCRdb stores just in-frame clones and leaves some out. The table shows fewer than 2.5 million clones, with 90% to 95% occurring only once. The specimen sequenced was naive CD4+ T cells from PBMCs. The origin of the receptors is a man younger than 30 in good health. Some clones in this sample may be carry-over from other donors' samples. The CDR3 runs from the conserved cysteine through the conserved F or W. D genes are given only for firm matches. Clone size, where shown, is once, few, many, or a class for clones that have expanded.

cdr3_nt: TGTGCCAGCAGCCAGGGACACGGTCTAGGCGAGCAGTACTTC; cdr3_aa: CASSQGHGLGEQYF; clone_size: .; v_call: TRBV5-4; j_call: TRBJ2-7; d_call: .
cdr3_nt: TGTGCCAGCAGCCGCGGGGTTCAGCCCCAGCATTTT; cdr3_aa: CASSRGVQPQHF; clone_size: .; v_call: TRBV7-9; j_call: TRBJ1-5; d_call: .
cdr3_nt: TGTGCCAGCAGCTGGGGCGGGAACACTGAAGCTTTCTTT; cdr3_aa: CASSWGGNTEAFF; clone_size: .; v_call: TRBV11-3; j_call: TRBJ1-1; d_call: .
cdr3_nt: TGTGCCAGCAGTGGGATCAGCGGGAGCTGGGGCAATGAGCAGTTCTTC; cdr3_aa: CASSGISGSWGNEQFF; clone_size: .; v_call: TRBV25-1; j_call: TRBJ2-1; d_call: TRBD2
cdr3_nt: TGTGCCAGCACTAGCCCGGGGAGGAACGAGCAGTACTTC; cdr3_aa: CASTSPGRNEQYF; clone_size: .; v_call: TRBV6-5; j_call: TRBJ2-7; d_call: .
cdr3_nt: TGTGCCAGCAGCTTAGGTAGCGGAGATACGCAGTATTTT; cdr3_aa: CASSLGSGDTQYF; clone_size: .; v_call: TRBV7-9; j_call: TRBJ2-3; d_call: .
cdr3_nt: TGTGCCAGCAGCTACAACAGTTACAATGAGCAGTTCTTC; cdr3_aa: CASSYNSYNEQFF; clone_size: .; v_call: TRBV5-5; j_call: TRBJ2-1; d_call: .
cdr3_nt: TGTGCCAGCTCACCGGTAAGGGACACCGGGGAGCTGTTTTTT; cdr3_aa: CASSPVRDTGELFF; clone_size: .; v_call: TRBV18; j_call: TRBJ2-2; d_call: .
cdr3_nt: TGTGCCACTTCGGGGAGGAACTCCTACGAGCAGTACTTC; cdr3_aa: CATSGRNSYEQYF; clone_size: .; v_call: TRBV15; j_call: TRBJ2-7; d_call: .
cdr3_nt: TGCGCCAGCAGCTTGGAACTAGCGGGAGGCCCACCCCTCGCCTCCCGGGGGCTGTTTTTT; cdr3_aa: CASSLELAGGPPLASRGLFF; clone_size: .; v_call: TRBV5-1; j_call: TRBJ2-2; d_call: TRBD2
cdr3_nt: TGTGCCAGCAGCGTAGGTGGCAGGGGCTACGAGCAGTACTTC; cdr3_aa: CASSVGGRGYEQYF; clone_size: .; v_call: TRBV9; j_call: TRBJ2-7; d_call: .
cdr3_nt: TGCGCCAGCAGCCCTGACAGGGGGGATACGCAGTATTTT; cdr3_aa: CASSPDRGDTQYF; clone_size: .; v_call: TRBV5-1; j_call: TRBJ2-3; d_call: TRBD1
cdr3_nt: TGTGCCAGTAAACCGGGGGACAGCCCTTACGAGCAGTACTTC; cdr3_aa: CASKPGDSPYEQYF; clone_size: once; v_call: TRBV25-1; j_call: TRBJ2-7; d_call: .
cdr3_nt: TGTGCCAGCTCGGCAGGGGGCTGGGTAGAGCAGTTCTTC; cdr3_aa: CASSAGGWVEQFF; clone_size: .; v_call: TRBV6-5; j_call: TRBJ2-1; d_call: TRBD1
cdr3_nt: TGTGCCAGCAGTGAAATCGGGACATTCTACGAGCAGTACTTC; cdr3_aa: CASSEIGTFYEQYF; clone_size: .; v_call: TRBV6-1; j_call: TRBJ2-7; d_call: .
cdr3_nt: TGTGCCAGCAGTTTAGCGGGACAGGGGACGGAAAAACTGTTTTTT; cdr3_aa: CASSLAGQGTEKLFF; clone_size: .; v_call: TRBV28; j_call: TRBJ1-4; d_call: TRBD1
cdr3_nt: TGTGCCAGCAGTGGTCGAGGACAGGGGCTAGAGACCCAGTACTTC; cdr3_aa: CASSGRGQGLETQYF; clone_size: .; v_call: TRBV2; j_call: TRBJ2-5; d_call: TRBD1
cdr3_nt: TGTGCCAGCTCACCACAGCGACTAGCGGGCGATGAGCAGTTCTTC; cdr3_aa: CASSPQRLAGDEQFF; clone_size: .; v_call: TRBV18; j_call: TRBJ2-1; d_call: TRBD2
cdr3_nt: TGTGCCAGCAGTTTAACACGGGACAGGGGCTACGAGCAGTACTTC; cdr3_aa: CASSLTRDRGYEQYF; clone_size: .; v_call: TRBV7-9; j_call: TRBJ2-7; d_call: TRBD1
cdr3_nt: TGTGCCACCAGCAGTAGACTAGCGGGCCACGAGCAGTACTTC; cdr3_aa: CATSSRLAGHEQYF; clone_size: .; v_call: TRBV15; j_call: TRBJ2-7; d_call: TRBD2
cdr3_nt: TGTGCCAGCAGCTCCGCGAGGGACGTTGGCAATGAGCAGTTCTTC; cdr3_aa: CASSSARDVGNEQFF; clone_size: .; v_call: TRBV5-4; j_call: TRBJ2-1; d_call: .
cdr3_nt: TGTGCCAGCAGGGCCGGACAGGGTCTGGACGAGCAGTACTTC; cdr3_aa: CASRAGQGLDEQYF; clone_size: .; v_call: TRBV6-5; j_call: TRBJ2-7; d_call: TRBD1
cdr3_nt: TGTGCCGCCGGCGAAACCGGGGAGCTGTTTTTT; cdr3_aa: CAAGETGELFF; clone_size: .; v_call: TRBV28; j_call: TRBJ2-2; d_call: .
cdr3_nt: TGTGCCAGCAGCCCGGGGACCCCCCAAAACTCTGGAAACACCATATATTTT; cdr3_aa: CASSPGTPQNSGNTIYF; clone_size: .; v_call: TRBV9; j_call: TRBJ1-3; d_call: .
cdr3_nt: TGTGCCAGCAGCCCGGGACTAGCGGGAGTTTGGGCAGATACGCAGTATTTT; cdr3_aa: CASSPGLAGVWADTQYF; clone_size: .; v_call: TRBV7-9; j_call: TRBJ2-3; d_call: TRBD2
cdr3_nt: TGCGCCAGCAGCTTCGGGCAGGGGGGAGAGACCCAGTACTTC; cdr3_aa: CASSFGQGGETQYF; clone_size: .; v_call: TRBV5-1; j_call: TRBJ2-5; d_call: .
cdr3_nt: TGTGCCAGTAGTATAGTAAACAGGGGCAATCAGCCCCAGCATTTT; cdr3_aa: CASSIVNRGNQPQHF; clone_size: .; v_call: TRBV19; j_call: TRBJ1-5; d_call: .
cdr3_nt: TGTGCCTCACCCGGACAGGGAAGGCGGGAGACCCAGTACTTC; cdr3_aa: CASPGQGRRETQYF; clone_size: .; v_call: TRBV27; j_call: TRBJ2-5; d_call: TRBD1
cdr3_nt: TGTGCCAGCAGCCCGGGACAGGGGAACTATGGCTACACCTTC; cdr3_aa: CASSPGQGNYGYTF; clone_size: .; v_call: TRBV5-4; j_call: TRBJ1-2; d_call: TRBD1
cdr3_nt: TGTGCCAGCGGAGGATCTGAAGCTTTCTTT; cdr3_aa: CASGGSEAFF; clone_size: few; v_call: TRBV28; j_call: TRBJ1-1; d_call: .
cdr3_nt: TGTGCCAGCAAAAGAACGGGGCAGGATCAGCCCCAGCATTTT; cdr3_aa: CASKRTGQDQPQHF; clone_size: once; v_call: TRBV6-1; j_call: TRBJ1-5; d_call: .
cdr3_nt: TGTGCCAGCACCAGGACAGCCCTGTTAAATAATGAAAAACTGTTTTTT; cdr3_aa: CASTRTALLNNEKLFF; clone_size: .; v_call: TRBV27; j_call: TRBJ1-4; d_call: .
cdr3_nt: TGCGCCAGCAGCTTGGTGTCTAGCGGGTACAATGAGCAGTTCTTC; cdr3_aa: CASSLVSSGYNEQFF; clone_size: .; v_call: TRBV5-1; j_call: TRBJ2-1; d_call: TRBD2
cdr3_nt: TGTGCCAGCAGGACCGGAGGGCCGCCCGGCAATGAGCAGTTCTTC; cdr3_aa: CASRTGGPPGNEQFF; clone_size: .; v_call: TRBV5-4; j_call: TRBJ2-1; d_call: .
cdr3_nt: TGCGCCAGCAGTGAGACTAGCGGGAGAGGGGGTCACGAGCAGTACTTC; cdr3_aa: CASSETSGRGGHEQYF; clone_size: .; v_call: TRBV10-1; j_call: TRBJ2-7; d_call: TRBD2
cdr3_nt: TGTGCCAGCAGCTTGGGGCTCGCGGGACCCACCTACAATGAGCAGTTCTTC; cdr3_aa: CASSLGLAGPTYNEQFF; clone_size: .; v_call: TRBV5-8; j_call: TRBJ2-1; d_call: .
cdr3_nt: TGTGCCAGCGAGGGGGTAGCGGCCAATGAGCAGTTCTTC; cdr3_aa: CASEGVAANEQFF; clone_size: .; v_call: TRBV6-6; j_call: TRBJ2-1; d_call: .
cdr3_nt: TGTGCCAGCAGTGAAATTTATCGCATGGGGACTAGCACAGATACGCAGTATTTT; cdr3_aa: CASSEIYRMGTSTDTQYF; clone_size: .; v_call: TRBV6-1; j_call: TRBJ2-3; d_call: .
cdr3_nt: TGTGCCAGCAGCTTGTCCGGACTAGTCTCCGAGCAGTACTTC; cdr3_aa: CASSLSGLVSEQYF; clone_size: .; v_call: TRBV7-3; j_call: TRBJ2-7; d_call: TRBD2
cdr3_nt: TGTGCCAGCAGCAATGCTCCGGGACAGGGTCGCGATGAGCAGTTCTTC; cdr3_aa: CASSNAPGQGRDEQFF; clone_size: .; v_call: TRBV7-3; j_call: TRBJ2-1; d_call: TRBD1
cdr3_nt: TGTGCCAGCAGCTTTGTGTCAGGGCAGACCTATGGCTACACCTTC; cdr3_aa: CASSFVSGQTYGYTF; clone_size: once; v_call: TRBV7-2; j_call: TRBJ1-2; d_call: .
cdr3_nt: TGTGCCAGCAGACTAGCGGGAGTCGTGGGTACGCAGTATTTT; cdr3_aa: CASRLAGVVGTQYF; clone_size: .; v_call: TRBV6-5; j_call: TRBJ2-3; d_call: TRBD2
cdr3_nt: TGTGCCAGTACAGTTGCCTGGCCGAAGAGCTCCTACGAGCAGTACTTC; cdr3_aa: CASTVAWPKSSYEQYF; clone_size: once; v_call: TRBV19; j_call: TRBJ2-7; d_call: .
cdr3_nt: TGTGCCAGCAGTCAGGCGGGACGGTCGAACACCGGGGAGCTGTTTTTT; cdr3_aa: CASSQAGRSNTGELFF; clone_size: .; v_call: TRBV5-5; j_call: TRBJ2-2; d_call: .
cdr3_nt: TGTGCCAGTAGCCCGACAGGGGGCAAGGGCGAGCAGTACTTC; cdr3_aa: CASSPTGGKGEQYF; clone_size: .; v_call: TRBV19; j_call: TRBJ2-7; d_call: TRBD1
cdr3_nt: TGTGCCAGCAGTGCATCAAGTTCTAACTATGGCTACACCTTC; cdr3_aa: CASSASSSNYGYTF; clone_size: .; v_call: TRBV7-2; j_call: TRBJ1-2; d_call: .